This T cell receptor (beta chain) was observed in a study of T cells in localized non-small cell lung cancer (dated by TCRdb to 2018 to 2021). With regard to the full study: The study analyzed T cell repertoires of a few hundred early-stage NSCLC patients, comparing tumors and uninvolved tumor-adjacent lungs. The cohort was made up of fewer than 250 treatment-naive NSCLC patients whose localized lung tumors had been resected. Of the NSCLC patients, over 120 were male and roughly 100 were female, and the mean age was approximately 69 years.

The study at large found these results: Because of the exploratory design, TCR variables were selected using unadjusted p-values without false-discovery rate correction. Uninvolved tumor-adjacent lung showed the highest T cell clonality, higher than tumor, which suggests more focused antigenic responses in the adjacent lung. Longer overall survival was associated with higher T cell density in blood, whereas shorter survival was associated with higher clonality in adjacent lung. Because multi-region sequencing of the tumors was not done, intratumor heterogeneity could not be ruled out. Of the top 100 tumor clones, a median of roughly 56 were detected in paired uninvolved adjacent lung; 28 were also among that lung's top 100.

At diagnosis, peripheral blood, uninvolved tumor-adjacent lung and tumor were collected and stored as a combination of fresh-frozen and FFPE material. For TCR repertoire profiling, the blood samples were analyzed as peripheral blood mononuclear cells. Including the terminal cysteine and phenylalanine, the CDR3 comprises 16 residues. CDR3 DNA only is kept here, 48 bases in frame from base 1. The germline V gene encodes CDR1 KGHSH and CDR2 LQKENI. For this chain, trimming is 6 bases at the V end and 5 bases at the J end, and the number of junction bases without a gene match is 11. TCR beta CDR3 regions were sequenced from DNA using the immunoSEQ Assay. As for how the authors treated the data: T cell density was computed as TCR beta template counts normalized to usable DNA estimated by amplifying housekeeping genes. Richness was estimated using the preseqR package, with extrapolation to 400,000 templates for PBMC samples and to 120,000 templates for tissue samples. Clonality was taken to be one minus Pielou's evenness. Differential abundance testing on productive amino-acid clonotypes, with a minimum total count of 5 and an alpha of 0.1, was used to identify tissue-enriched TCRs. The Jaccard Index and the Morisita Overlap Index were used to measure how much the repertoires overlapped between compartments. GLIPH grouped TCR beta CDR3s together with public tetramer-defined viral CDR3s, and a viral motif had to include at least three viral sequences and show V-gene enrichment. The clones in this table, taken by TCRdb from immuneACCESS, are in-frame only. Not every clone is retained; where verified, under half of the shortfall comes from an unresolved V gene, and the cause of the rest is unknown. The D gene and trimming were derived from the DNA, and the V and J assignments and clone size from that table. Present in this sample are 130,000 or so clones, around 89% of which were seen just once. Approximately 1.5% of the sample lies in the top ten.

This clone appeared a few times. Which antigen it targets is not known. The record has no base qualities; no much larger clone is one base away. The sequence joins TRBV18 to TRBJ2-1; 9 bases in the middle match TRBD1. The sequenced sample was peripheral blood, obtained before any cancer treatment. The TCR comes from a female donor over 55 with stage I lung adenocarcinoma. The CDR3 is CASSRFGTGFDNEQFF. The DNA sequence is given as TGTGCCAGCTCCCGATTCGGGACAGGGTTCGACAATGAGCAGTTCTTC.